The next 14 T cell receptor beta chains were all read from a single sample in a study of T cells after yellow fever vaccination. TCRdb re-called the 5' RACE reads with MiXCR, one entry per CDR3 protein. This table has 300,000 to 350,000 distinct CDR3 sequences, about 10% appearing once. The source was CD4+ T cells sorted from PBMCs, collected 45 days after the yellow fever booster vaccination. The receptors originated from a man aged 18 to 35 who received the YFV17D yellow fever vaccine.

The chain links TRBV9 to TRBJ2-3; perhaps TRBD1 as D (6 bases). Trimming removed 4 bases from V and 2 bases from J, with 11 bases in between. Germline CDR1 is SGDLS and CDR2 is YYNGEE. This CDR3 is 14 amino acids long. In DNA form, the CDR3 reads TGTGCCAGCAGCCCCCACAGGGCCACAGATACGCAGTATTTT. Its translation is CASSPHRATDTQYF.

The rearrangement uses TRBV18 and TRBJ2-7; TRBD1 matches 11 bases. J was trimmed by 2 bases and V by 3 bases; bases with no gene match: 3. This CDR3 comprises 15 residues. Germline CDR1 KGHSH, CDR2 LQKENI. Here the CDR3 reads CASSPGQGETYEQYF. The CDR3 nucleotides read TGTGCCAGCTCACCGGGACAGGGGGAAACCTACGAGCAGTACTTC.

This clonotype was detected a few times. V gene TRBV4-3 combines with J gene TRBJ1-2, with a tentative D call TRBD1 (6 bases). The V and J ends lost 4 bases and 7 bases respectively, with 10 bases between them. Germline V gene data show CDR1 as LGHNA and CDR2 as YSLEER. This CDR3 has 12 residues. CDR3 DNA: TGCGCCAGCAGCCCACAGGGCGGTGGCTACACCTTC. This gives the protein CASSPQGGGYTF.

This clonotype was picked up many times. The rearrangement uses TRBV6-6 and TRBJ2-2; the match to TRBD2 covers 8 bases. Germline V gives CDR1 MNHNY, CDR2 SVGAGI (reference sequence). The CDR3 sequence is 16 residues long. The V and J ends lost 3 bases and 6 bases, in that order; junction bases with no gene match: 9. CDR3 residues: CASSYTGLAIPGELFF. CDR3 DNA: TGTGCCAGCAGTTATACTGGACTAGCTATTCCCGGGGAGCTGTTTTTT.

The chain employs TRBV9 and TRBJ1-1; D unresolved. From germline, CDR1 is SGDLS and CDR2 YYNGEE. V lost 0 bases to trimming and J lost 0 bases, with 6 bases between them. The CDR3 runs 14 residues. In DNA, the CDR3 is TGTGCCAGCAGCGTAGACTTAATGAACACTGAAGCTTTCTTT. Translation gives CASSVDLMNTEAFF.

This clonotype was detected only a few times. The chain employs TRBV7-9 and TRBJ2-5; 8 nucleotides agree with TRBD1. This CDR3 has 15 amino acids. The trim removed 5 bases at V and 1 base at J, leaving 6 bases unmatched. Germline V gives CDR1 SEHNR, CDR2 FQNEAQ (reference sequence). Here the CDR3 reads CASSRPTGGQETQYF. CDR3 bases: TGTGCCAGCAGCCGACCCACAGGGGGCCAAGAGACCCAGTACTTC. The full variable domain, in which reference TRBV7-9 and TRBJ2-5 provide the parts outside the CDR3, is DTGVSQNPRHKITKRGQNVTFRCDPISEHNRLYWYRQTLGQGPEFLTYFQNEAQLEKSRLLSDRFSAERPKGSFSTLEIQRTEQGDSAMYLCASSRPTGGQETQYFGPGTRLLVL.

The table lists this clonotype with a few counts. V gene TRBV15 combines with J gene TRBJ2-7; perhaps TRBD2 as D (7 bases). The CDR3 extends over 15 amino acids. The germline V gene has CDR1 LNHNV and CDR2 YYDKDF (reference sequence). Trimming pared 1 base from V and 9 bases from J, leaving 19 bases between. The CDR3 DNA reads TGTGCCACCAGCAGAGTGGAGGCGGGGGCTGAAGCGCAGTACTTC. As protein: CATSRVEAGAEAQYF.

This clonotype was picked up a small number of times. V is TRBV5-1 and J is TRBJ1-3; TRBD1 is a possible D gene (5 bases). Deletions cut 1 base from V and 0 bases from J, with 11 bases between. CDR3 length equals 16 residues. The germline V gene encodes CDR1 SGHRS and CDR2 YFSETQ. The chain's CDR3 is CASSLTRQSSGNTIYF. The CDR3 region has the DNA TGCGCCAGCAGCTTGACGAGACAGAGCTCTGGAAACACCATATATTTT.

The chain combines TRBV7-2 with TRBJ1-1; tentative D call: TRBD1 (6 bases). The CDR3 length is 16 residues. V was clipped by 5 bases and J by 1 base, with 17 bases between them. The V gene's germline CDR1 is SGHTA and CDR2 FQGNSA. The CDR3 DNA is TGTGCCAGCAGCCCCAGTTTGGGGGGCAGGAACACTGAAGCTTTCTTT. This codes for CASSPSLGGRNTEAFF.

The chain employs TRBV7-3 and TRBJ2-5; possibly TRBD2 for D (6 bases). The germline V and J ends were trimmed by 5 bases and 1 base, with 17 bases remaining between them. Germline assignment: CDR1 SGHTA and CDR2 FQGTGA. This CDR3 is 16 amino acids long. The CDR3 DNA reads TGTGCCAGCAGCCCCCTCGCGGGACCGACCCAAGAGACCCAGTACTTC. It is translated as CASSPLAGPTQETQYF.

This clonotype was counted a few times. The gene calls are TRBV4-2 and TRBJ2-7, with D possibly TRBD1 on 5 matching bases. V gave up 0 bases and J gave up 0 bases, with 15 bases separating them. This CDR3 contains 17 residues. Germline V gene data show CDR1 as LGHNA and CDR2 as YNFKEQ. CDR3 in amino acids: CASSQDKTAMSSYEQYF. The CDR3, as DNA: TGTGCCAGCAGCCAAGATAAGACAGCCATGTCCTCCTACGAGCAGTACTTC.

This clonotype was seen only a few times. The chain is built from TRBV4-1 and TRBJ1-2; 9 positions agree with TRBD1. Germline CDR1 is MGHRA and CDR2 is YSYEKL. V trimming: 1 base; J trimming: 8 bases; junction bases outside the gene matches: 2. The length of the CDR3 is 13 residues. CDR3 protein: CASSQGQGDGYTF. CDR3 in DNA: TGCGCCAGCAGCCAAGGACAGGGGGACGGCTACACCTTC.

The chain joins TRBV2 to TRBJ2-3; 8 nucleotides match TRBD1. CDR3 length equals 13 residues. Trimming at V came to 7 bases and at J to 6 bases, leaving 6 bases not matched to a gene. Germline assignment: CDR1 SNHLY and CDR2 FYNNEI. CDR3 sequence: CASNRQGTDTQYF. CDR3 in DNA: TGTGCCAGCAACAGACAGGGGACGGATACGCAGTATTTT.

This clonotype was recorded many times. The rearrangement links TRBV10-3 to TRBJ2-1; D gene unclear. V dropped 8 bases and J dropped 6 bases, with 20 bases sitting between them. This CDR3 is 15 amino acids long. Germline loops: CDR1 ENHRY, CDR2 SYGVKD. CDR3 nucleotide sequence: TGTGCCATCGGTGGGATTGGAAATTTTGGCAATGAGCAGTTCTTC. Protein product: CAIGGIGNFGNEQFF.